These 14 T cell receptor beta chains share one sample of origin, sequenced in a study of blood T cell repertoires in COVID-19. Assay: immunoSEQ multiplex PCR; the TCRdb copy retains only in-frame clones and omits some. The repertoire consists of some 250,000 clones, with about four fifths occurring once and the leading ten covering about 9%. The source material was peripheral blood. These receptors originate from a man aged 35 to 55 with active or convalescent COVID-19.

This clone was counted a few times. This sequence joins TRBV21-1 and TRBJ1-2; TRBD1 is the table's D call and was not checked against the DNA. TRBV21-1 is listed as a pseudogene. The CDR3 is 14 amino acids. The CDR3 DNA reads TGTGCCAGCAGCACCAGACAGGGGGACTATGGCTACACCTTC. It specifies CASSTRQGDYGYTF.

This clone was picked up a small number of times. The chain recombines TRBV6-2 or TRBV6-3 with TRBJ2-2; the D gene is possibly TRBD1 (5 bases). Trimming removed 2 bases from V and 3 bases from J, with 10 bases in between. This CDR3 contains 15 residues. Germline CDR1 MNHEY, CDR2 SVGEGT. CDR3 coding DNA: TGTGCCAGCAGTTACCAGGGCGGTCACACCGGGGAGCTGTTTTTT. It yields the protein CASSYQGGHTGELFF.

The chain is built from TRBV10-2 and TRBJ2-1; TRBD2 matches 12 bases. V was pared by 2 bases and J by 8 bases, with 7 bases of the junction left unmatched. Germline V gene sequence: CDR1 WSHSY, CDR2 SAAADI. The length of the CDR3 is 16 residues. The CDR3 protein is CASSEPTSGSVYEQFF. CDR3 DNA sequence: TGCGCCAGCAGTGAGCCGACTAGCGGGAGTGTCTATGAGCAGTTCTTC.

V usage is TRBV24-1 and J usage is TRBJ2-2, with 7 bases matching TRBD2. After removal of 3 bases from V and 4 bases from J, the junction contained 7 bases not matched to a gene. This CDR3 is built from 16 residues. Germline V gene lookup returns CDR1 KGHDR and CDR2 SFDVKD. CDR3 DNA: TGTGCCACCAGTGATCCGGGGAGGGGTGGCACCGGGGAGCTGTTTTTT. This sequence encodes CATSDPGRGGTGELFF.

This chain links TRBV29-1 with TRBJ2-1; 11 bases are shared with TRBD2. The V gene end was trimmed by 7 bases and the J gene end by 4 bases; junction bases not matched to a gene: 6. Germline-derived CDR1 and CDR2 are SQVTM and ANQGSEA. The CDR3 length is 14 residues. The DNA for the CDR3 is TGCAGCGCCTCCGGGACTAGCGGATACAATGAGCAGTTCTTC. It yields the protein CSASGTSGYNEQFF.

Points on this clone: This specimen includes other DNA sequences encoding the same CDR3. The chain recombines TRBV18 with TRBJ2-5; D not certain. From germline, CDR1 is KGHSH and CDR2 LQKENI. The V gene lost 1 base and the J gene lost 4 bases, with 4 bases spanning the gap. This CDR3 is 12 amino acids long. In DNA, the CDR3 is TGTGCCAGCTCACCACGAGGAGAGACCCAGTACTTC. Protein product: CASSPRGETQYF.

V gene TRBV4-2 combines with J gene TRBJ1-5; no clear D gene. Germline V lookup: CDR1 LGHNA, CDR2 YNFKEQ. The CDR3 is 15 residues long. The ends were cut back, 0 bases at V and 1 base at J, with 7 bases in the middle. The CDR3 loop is CASSQDSQSNQPQHF. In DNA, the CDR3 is TGTGCCAGCAGCCAAGATTCTCAGAGCAATCAGCCCCAGCATTTT.

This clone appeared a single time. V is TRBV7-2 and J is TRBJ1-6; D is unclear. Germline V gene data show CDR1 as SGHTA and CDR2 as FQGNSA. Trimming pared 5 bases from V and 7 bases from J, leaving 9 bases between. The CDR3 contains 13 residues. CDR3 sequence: CASSREVNSPLHF. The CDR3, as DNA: TGTGCCAGCAGCCGGGAGGTAAATTCACCCCTCCACTTT.

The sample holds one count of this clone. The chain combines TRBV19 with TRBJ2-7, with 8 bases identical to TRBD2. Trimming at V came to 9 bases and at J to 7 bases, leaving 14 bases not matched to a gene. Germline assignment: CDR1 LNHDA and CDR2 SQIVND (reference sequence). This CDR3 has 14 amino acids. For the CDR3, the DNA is TGTGCCAGCCGTGCGGGGGGCCGGACGCAAGAGCAGTACTTC. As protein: CASRAGGRTQEQYF.

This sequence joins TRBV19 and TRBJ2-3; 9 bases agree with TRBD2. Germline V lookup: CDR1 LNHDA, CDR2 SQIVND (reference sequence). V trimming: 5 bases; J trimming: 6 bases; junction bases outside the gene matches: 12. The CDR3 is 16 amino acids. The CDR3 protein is CASSAPRRGGGDTQYF. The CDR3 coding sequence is TGTGCCAGTAGTGCCCCTAGGCGGGGGGGCGGGGATACGCAGTATTTT. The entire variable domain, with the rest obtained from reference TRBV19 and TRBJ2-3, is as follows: DGGITQSPKYLFRKEGQNVTLSCEQNLNHDAMYWYRQDPGQGLRLIYYSQIVNDFQKGDIAEGYSVSREKKESFPLTVTSAQKNPTAFYLCASSAPRRGGGDTQYFGPGTRLTVL.

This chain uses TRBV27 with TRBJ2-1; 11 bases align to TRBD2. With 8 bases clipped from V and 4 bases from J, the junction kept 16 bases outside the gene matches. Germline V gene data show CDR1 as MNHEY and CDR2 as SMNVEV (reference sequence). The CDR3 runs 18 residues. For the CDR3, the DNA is TGTGCCAGCCTCAGCCCGACAGGTCGACTAGCGGGATACAATGAGCAGTTCTTC. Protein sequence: CASLSPTGRLAGYNEQFF.

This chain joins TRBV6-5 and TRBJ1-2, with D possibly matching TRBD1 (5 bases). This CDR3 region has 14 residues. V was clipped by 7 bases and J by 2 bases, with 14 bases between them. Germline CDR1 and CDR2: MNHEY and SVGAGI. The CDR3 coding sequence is TGTGCCAGCAACCCTGGGCAGGGCAACTATGGCTACACCTTC. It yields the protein CASNPGQGNYGYTF.

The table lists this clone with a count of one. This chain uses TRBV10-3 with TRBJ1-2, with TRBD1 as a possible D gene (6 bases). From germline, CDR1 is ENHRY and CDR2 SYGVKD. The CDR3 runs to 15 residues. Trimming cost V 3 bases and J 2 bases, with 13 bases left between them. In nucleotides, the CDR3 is TGTGCCATCAGTGAAGGGGGTCCCCAGAACTATGGCTACACCTTC. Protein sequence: CAISEGGPQNYGYTF.

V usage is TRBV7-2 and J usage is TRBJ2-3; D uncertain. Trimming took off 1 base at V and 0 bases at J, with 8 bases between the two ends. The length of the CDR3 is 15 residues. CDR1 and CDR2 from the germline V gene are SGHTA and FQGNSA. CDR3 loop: CASSLVSTSTDTQYF. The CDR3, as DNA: TGTGCCAGCAGCTTAGTTAGCACAAGCACAGATACGCAGTATTTT.